This TCR beta chain was identified in a study of cytomegalovirus exposure and HLA in healthy donors. As for the study in general: When 300 to 400 donors were genotyped, roughly 80% of them were found to fall in the Caucasian-associated ancestry cluster. General observations from the study: With DRB1 most and HLA-C fewest, TCR association rates differed between HLA loci in a later analysis. HLA allele associations emerged for 15,000 to 20,000 TCR beta sequences in a later analysis, at 0.05 false discovery rate.

PCR used 60 Vbeta primers and 13 Jbeta primers. Using immunoSEQ multiplex PCR, the repertoire was profiled, and TCRdb retains in-frame clones only, with some absent. The sample has roughly 170,000 clones; 60% to 85% are singletons. With regard to this clone: Antigen specificity is unknown.

The CDR3 loop spans 14 amino acids. The clonotype comes from a female donor in good health and CMV-seronegative. Source material: PBMCs. This rearrangement joins TRBV7-5 to TRBJ2-5; the D call of TRBD1 is as the table states it, not checked on the DNA. TRBV7-5 is assigned pseudogene status. This CDR3 reads CARSFTDRVETQYF. The CDR3 coding sequence is TGTGCCAGAAGCTTCACCGACAGGGTGGAGACCCAGTACTTC.